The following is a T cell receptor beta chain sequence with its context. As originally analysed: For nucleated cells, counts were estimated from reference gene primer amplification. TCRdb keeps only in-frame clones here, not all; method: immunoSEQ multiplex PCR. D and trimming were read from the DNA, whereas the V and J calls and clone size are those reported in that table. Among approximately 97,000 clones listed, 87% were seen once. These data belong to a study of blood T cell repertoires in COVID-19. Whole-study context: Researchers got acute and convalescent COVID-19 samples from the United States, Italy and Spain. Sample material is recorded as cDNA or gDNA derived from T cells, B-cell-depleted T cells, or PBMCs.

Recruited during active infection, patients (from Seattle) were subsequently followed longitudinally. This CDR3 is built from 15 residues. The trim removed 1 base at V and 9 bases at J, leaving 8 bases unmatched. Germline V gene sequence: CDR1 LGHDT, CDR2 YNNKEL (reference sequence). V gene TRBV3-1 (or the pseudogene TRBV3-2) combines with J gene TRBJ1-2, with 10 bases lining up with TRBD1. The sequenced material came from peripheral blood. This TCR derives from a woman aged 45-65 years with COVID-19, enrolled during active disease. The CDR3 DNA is TGTGCCAGCAGCCAAGGGACAGGGGGTGTTTCGCGCTACACCTTC. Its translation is CASSQGTGGVSRYTF.